This T cell receptor beta chain was found in a study of blood T cell repertoires in COVID-19. Study in general: Both acute and convalescent COVID-19 samples were obtained from the United States, Italy and Spain.

The CDR3 consists of 14 residues. V was shortened by 7 bases and J by 2 bases, with 15 bases between the two germline ends. The germline CDR1 and CDR2 sequences are MNHNY and SVGAGI (reference sequence). The method was immunoSEQ multiplex PCR; TCRdb's version includes in-frame clones alone and lacks a portion of them. The sample holds 68,000 or so clones, about 82% seen once. Sequenced: peripheral blood. The sequence came from a man aged 50-60 years with acute or convalescent COVID-19. The chain carries TRBV6-6 and TRBJ2-7; D gene uncertain. Here the CDR3 reads CASTLTHSTYEQYF. CDR3 bases: TGTGCCAGCACCCTGACACACTCCACCTACGAGCAGTACTTC.